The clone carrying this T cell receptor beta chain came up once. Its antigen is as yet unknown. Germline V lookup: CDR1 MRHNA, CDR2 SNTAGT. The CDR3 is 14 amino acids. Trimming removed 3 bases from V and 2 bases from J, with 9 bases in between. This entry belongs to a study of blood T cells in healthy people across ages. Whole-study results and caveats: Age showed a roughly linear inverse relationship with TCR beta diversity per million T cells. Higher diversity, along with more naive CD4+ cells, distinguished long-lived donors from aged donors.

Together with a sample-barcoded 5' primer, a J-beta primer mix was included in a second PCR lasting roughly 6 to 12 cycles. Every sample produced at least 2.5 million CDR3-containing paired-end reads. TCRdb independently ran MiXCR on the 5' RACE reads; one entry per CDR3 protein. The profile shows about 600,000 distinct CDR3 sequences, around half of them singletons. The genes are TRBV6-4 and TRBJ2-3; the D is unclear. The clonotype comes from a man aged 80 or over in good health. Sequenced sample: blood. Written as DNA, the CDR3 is TGTGCCAGCAGTGAACCTGGCCACACAGATACGCAGTATTTT. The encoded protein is CASSEPGHTDTQYF.